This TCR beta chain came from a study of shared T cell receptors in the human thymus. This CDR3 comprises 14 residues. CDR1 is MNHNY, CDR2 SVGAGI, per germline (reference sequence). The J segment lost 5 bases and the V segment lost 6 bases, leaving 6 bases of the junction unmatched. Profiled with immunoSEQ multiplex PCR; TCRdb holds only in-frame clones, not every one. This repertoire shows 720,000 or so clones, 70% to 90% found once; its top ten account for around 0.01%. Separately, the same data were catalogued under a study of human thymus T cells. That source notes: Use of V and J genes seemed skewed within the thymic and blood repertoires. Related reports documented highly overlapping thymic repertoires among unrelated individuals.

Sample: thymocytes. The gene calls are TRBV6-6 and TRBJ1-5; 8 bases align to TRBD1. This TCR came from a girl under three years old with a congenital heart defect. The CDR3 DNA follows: TGTGCCAGCAGAAAGGACAGGGCTCATCAGCCCCAGCATTTT. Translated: CASRKDRAHQPQHF.